This section outlines one TCR beta chain sequence together with its context. No antigen is known for it. PCR involved 60 Vbeta and 13 Jbeta primers. Some clones are missing from TCRdb's copy, which holds only in-frame ones; the method was immunoSEQ multiplex PCR. The table shows around 210,000 clones, with approximately 79% occurring only once. The sample belongs to a study of cytomegalovirus exposure and HLA in healthy donors. Overall study context: Researchers previously reported finding 90 million to 130 million unique TCR beta sequences from 170 million or so T cells. Counted in an early data release were some 81 million unique TCRs from HLA-typed donors. Broader study findings: A later analysis showed TCR association rates differing by HLA locus, peaking at DRB1 and lowest at HLA-C.

There are 15 residues in the CDR3. The junction had 7 bases not matched to a gene; V was cut back by 5 bases and J by 4 bases. Germline assignment: CDR1 SGHTA and CDR2 FQGTGA. The sample taken for sequencing was PBMCs. The chain couples TRBV7-3 to TRBJ2-3; 9 nucleotides agree with TRBD2. The TCR sequence derives from a man aged 45-60 years in good health and CMV-seronegative. In DNA form, the CDR3 reads TGTGCCAGCAGCCCCGCGGGAGGGAGCTCAGATACGCAGTATTTT. Translating it yields CASSPAGGSSDTQYF.